This T cell receptor (beta chain) is from a study of CD8+CD57+ T cells in acquired aplastic anemia. According to the study, genomic DNA was the template for TCR beta VDJ and CDR3 profiling. MiXCR was run by TCRdb on the reads, yielding one entry per CDR3 protein. Of 150,000 to 200,000 distinct CDR3 sequences in the sample, 40% to 60% are singletons; the top ten hold roughly 29%. Sequenced patients had shown CD8+CD57+ cell expansion by flow cytometry. This CDR3 is 13 amino acids long. Trimming took 1 base from V and 7 from J, leaving 11 bases between them. The rearrangement joins TRBV12-3 or TRBV12-4 to TRBJ2-7; D is perhaps TRBD1 or TRBD2 (6 bases each). Sequenced sample: sorted CD4+, CD8+, or CD8+CD57+ T cells (not recorded which) from PBMCs. This clonotype was obtained from a human donor with aplastic anemia. The CDR3 loop is CASSLGGRDEQYF. DNA for the CDR3: TGTGCCAGCAGTTTAGGGGGGCGGGATGAGCAGTACTTC.